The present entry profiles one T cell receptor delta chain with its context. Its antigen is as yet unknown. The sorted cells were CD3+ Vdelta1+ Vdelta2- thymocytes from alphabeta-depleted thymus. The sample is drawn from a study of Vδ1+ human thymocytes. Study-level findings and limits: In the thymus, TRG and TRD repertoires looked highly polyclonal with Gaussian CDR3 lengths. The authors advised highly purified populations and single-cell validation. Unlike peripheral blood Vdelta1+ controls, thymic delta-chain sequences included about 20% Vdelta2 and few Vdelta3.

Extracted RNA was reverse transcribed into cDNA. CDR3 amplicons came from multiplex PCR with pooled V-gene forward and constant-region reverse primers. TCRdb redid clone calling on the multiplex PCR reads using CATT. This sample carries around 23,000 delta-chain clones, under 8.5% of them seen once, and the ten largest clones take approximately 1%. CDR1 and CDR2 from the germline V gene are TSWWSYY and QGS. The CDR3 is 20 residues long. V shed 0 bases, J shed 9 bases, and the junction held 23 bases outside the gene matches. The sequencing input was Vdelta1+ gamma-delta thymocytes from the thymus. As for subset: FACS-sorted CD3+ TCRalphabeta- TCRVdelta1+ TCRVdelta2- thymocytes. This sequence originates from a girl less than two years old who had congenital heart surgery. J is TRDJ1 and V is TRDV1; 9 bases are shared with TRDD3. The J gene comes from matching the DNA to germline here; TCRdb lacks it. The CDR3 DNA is TGTGCTCTTGGGGAACTAGTGGTTCCTACGTGTACTGGGGATACGGGGGAACTCATCTTT. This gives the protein CALGELVVPTCTGDTGELIF.